This T cell receptor (beta chain) derives from a study of blood T cell repertoires in COVID-19. As for the study in general: The United States, Italy and Spain provided the acute and convalescent COVID-19 samples. Nucleic acid was either cDNA or gDNA, and it came from T cells, B-cell-depleted T cells, or PBMCs.

Original handling: Scientists estimated how many nucleated cells there were by amplifying reference gene primers. Repertoires were generated with immunoSEQ multiplex PCR, while TCRdb's copy carries only in-frame clones and drops some. D and trimming were read from the DNA, whereas the V and J calls and clone size are those reported in that table. The sample carries approximately 100,000 clones, 75% to 90% recorded once. This clone was counted only a few times. Germline CDR1 reads LNHDA; CDR2 reads SQIVND (reference sequence). This CDR3 comprises 16 residues. V lost 2 bases to trimming and J lost 0 bases, with 10 bases between them.

The V and J genes are TRBV19 and TRBJ2-2; D is possibly TRBD2 (5 bases). The receptor comes from a woman over 75 with acute or convalescent COVID-19. Sequenced material: peripheral blood. The CDR3 loop reads CASSILWETNTGELFF. For the CDR3, the DNA is TGTGCCAGTAGTATATTGTGGGAGACGAACACCGGGGAGCTGTTTTTT.